The 19 T cell receptor beta chains below were found in one sample sequenced in a study of CD8+ T cells in alopecia areata. Sample treatment: oral pan-JAK inhibitor, 5-10 mg twice daily. RNA was extracted and reverse transcribed into cDNA as the sequencing template. The table came from immunoSEQ multiplex PCR; TCRdb's copy has only in-frame clones and leaves some out. Seen here are about 88,000 clones, roughly 46% observed once, and the top ten hold around 19%. Sequencing was performed on CD8+ T cells sorted from blood, taken at week 24, from a patient treated with tofacitinib. The receptor set was obtained from a human donor with alopecia areata.

The rearrangement uses TRBV7-6 and TRBJ2-1, with 11 bases that match TRBD1. CDR1 is SGHVS and CDR2 is FNYEAQ in the germline V gene. Germline trimming cut 0 bases from V and 4 bases from J; bases unmatched to any gene: 2. The CDR3 length is 16 residues. The CDR3 DNA follows: TGTGCCAGCAGCTTAGCGGGACAGGGGGGATACAATGAGCAGTTCTTC. It is translated as CASSLAGQGGYNEQFF.

This clone turned up a few times. The chain uses TRBV14 and TRBJ2-1; D gene unclear. Trimming left V 3 bases short and J 3 bases short, with 9 bases between. Germline values: CDR1 SGHDN, CDR2 FVKESK. The CDR3 totals 14 residues. CDR3 DNA sequence: TGTGCCAGCAGCCACCGGGTCCTCTACAATGAGCAGTTCTTC. Protein product: CASSHRVLYNEQFF.

The chain is built from TRBV7-2 and TRBJ2-1; D is unresolved. The CDR3 covers 12 residues. Trimming removed 5 bases from V and 8 bases from J, with 10 bases in between. Germline V gene data show CDR1 as SGHTA and CDR2 as FQGNSA. DNA for the CDR3: TGTGCCAGCAGCCCACGAGGCGATGAGCAGTTCTTC. This encodes CASSPRGDEQFF.

This clone showed up just a few times. The chain recombines TRBV4-1 with TRBJ2-7; D unclear. The germline V gene has CDR1 MGHRA and CDR2 YSYEKL. Trimming left V 0 bases short and J 3 bases short, with 15 bases between. This CDR3 is 16 amino acids long. Here the CDR3 reads CASSQDFSEGIYEQYF. For the CDR3, the DNA is TGCGCCAGCAGCCAAGATTTTTCGGAAGGCATCTACGAGCAGTACTTC.

The chain combines TRBV4-1 with TRBJ2-7; no firm D call. V lost 0 bases and J 3 bases, leaving 12 bases between the germline ends. Germline V gives CDR1 MGHRA, CDR2 YSYEKL. CDR3 length equals 15 residues. The CDR3 DNA reads TGCGCCAGCAGCCAAGATTTCAGAGCTTTCTACGAGCAGTACTTC. Its translation is CASSQDFRAFYEQYF.

The genes are TRBV4-1 and TRBJ1-5, with D possibly being TRBD1 (5 bases). The germline CDR1 and CDR2 sequences are MGHRA and YSYEKL. The length of the CDR3 is 17 residues. V was trimmed by 3 bases and J by 0 bases, leaving 15 bases between them. CDR3 in amino acids: CASSQYQGTDSNQPQHF. CDR3 DNA: TGCGCCAGCAGCCAGTATCAGGGTACAGATAGCAATCAGCCCCAGCATTTT.

The V call is TRBV28, the J call TRBJ2-7, with TRBD2 matching over 9 bases. J lost 5 bases, V lost 11 bases, and 13 bases had no gene match. Germline-derived CDR1 and CDR2 are MDHEN and SYDVKM. CDR3 length equals 14 residues. This chain's CDR3 is CAGSFGREGHEQYF. As DNA, the CDR3 is TGTGCCGGCTCCTTTGGGCGGGAGGGCCACGAGCAGTACTTC. Looking up the rest from reference TRBV28 and TRBJ2-7 gives the full variable domain: DVKVTQSSRYLVKRTGEKVFLECVQDMDHENMFWYRQDPGLGLRLIYFSYDVKMKEKGDIPEGYSVSREKKERFSLILESASTNQTSMYLCAGSFGREGHEQYFGPGTRLTVT.

In this sample, this clone turned up a few times. Distinct nucleotide sequences in the sample also encode this CDR3. This chain joins TRBV7-9 and TRBJ2-1; D unresolved. Germline CDR1 and CDR2: SEHNR and FQNEAQ (reference sequence). CDR3 length: 13 residues. Trimming stripped 5 bases from V and 0 bases from J, with 5 bases between. CDR3 DNA sequence: TGTGCCAGCAGCCCTAGCTCCTACAATGAGCAGTTCTTC. It translates to CASSPSSYNEQFF.

This clone appeared many times. CDR3 residues: CASTPLGRNTEAFF. In DNA form, the CDR3 reads TGTGCCAGCACCCCCCTAGGGAGGAACACTGAAGCTTTCTTT. This chain connects TRBV7-9 to TRBJ1-1; D uncertain. Germline loops: CDR1 SEHNR, CDR2 FQNEAQ (reference sequence). The CDR3 length is 14 residues. V was trimmed by 7 bases and J by 1 base, leaving 13 bases between them.

This sequence joins TRBV29-1 and TRBJ1-1, with D uncertain. Germline assignment: CDR1 SQVTM and CDR2 ANQGSEA. This CDR3 has 12 residues. Deletions cut 1 base from V and 4 bases from J, with 7 bases between. The CDR3 nucleotides read TGCAGCGTTGAAGCGCCCCCCACTGAAGCTTTCTTT. Protein: CSVEAPPTEAFF.

The CDR3, as DNA: TGTGCCAGCACCCCGGCCGGGACCCCAACCTACGAGCAGTACTTC. It translates to CASTPAGTPTYEQYF. This chain joins TRBV6-5 and TRBJ2-7; D is tentatively TRBD1 or TRBD2 (5 bases each). V dropped 7 bases and J dropped 2 bases, with 18 bases sitting between them. The CDR3 has 15 residues. Germline V lookup: CDR1 MNHEY, CDR2 SVGAGI.

The chain is built from TRBV27 and TRBJ2-6; D is undetermined. Germline CDR1 MNHEY, CDR2 SMNVEV (reference sequence). Trimming pared 3 bases from V and 0 bases from J, leaving 3 bases between. The CDR3 runs 14 residues. Written as DNA, the CDR3 is TGTGCCAGCAGTTTCATCTCTGGGGCCAACGTCCTGACTTTC. It codes for CASSFISGANVLTF.

The chain couples TRBV5-6 to TRBJ1-5, with D perhaps matching TRBD1 (5 bases). The CDR3 is 16 amino acids. Germline CDR1 reads SGHDT; CDR2 reads YYEEEE. Trimming removed 1 base from V and 0 bases from J, with 11 bases in between. The CDR3 nucleotides read TGTGCCAGCAGCTTGTCGAATAGGGGTAGCAATCAGCCCCAGCATTTT. It codes for CASSLSNRGSNQPQHF.

V and J are TRBV13 and TRBJ2-3; D ambiguous. Looked up from germline, CDR1 is PRHDT and CDR2 is FYEKMQ (reference sequence). The CDR3 has 12 amino acids. V was cut by 5 bases and J by 2 bases, with 5 bases left in between. In nucleotides, the CDR3 is TGTGCCAGCAGCCCCTCCACAGATACGCAGTATTTT. Its translation: CASSPSTDTQYF.

The rearrangement uses TRBV4-3 and TRBJ1-1; D is possibly TRBD1 (5 bases). Deletions cut 0 bases from V and 4 bases from J, with 12 bases between. Germline lookup yields CDR1 LGHNA and CDR2 YSLEER. This CDR3 is built from 15 residues. The CDR3 sequence is CASSQDGGRGTEAFF. Written as DNA, the CDR3 is TGCGCCAGCAGCCAAGATGGAGGGAGGGGCACTGAAGCTTTCTTT.

The table lists this clone with a few counts. Other DNA sequences in this specimen translate into the identical CDR3. The rearrangement joins TRBV4-1 to TRBJ2-7, with 7 bases fitting TRBD2. CDR3 length: 15 amino acids. Germline CDR1 MGHRA, CDR2 YSYEKL. V shed 1 base and J 0 bases; nucleotides not matched to a gene: 3. CDR3 region: CASSQGLAVSYEQYF. CDR3 bases: TGCGCCAGCAGCCAAGGTCTAGCGGTCTCCTACGAGCAGTACTTC.

V is TRBV11-2 and J is TRBJ2-1, with 11 bases aligning to TRBD2. V was clipped by 3 bases and J by 0 bases; unmatched bases: 4. The CDR3 loop spans 17 amino acids. Germline lookup yields CDR1 SGHAT and CDR2 FQNNGV. The CDR3 reads CASSLGLAASSYNEQFF. The CDR3 region has the DNA TGTGCCAGCAGCTTGGGACTAGCGGCAAGCTCCTACAATGAGCAGTTCTTC.

The chain recombines TRBV2 with TRBJ1-5; perhaps TRBD1 as D (5 bases). The CDR3 loop spans 18 amino acids. V was cut by 4 bases and J by 3 bases, with 22 bases left in between. Germline V gene sequence: CDR1 SNHLY, CDR2 FYNNEI. CDR3 sequence reads: CASSGTRQSWSLNQPQHF. In nucleotides, the CDR3 is TGTGCCAGCAGTGGAACGCGACAGAGCTGGTCCCTCAATCAGCCCCAGCATTTT.

This clone has a handful of counts. The CDR3 nucleotides read TGTGCCAGCAGCTTTGTTGCTGACACCGGGGAGCTGTTTTTT. This encodes CASSFVADTGELFF. This chain joins TRBV7-3 and TRBJ2-2; no reliable D call. The CDR3 totals 14 residues. Germline CDR1 SGHTA, CDR2 FQGTGA. The V and J ends lost 3 bases and 3 bases respectively, with 8 bases between them.